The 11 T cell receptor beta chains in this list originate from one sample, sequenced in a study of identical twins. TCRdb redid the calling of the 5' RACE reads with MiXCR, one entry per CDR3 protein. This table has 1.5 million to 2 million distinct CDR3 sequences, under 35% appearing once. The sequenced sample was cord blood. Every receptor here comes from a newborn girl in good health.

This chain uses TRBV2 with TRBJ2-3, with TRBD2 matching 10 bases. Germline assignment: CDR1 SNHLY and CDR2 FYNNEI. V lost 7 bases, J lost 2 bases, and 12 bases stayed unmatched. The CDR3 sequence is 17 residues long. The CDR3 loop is CASTDPRLAGNTDTQYF. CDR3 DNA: TGTGCCAGCACGGACCCCCGACTAGCGGGCAACACAGATACGCAGTATTTT.

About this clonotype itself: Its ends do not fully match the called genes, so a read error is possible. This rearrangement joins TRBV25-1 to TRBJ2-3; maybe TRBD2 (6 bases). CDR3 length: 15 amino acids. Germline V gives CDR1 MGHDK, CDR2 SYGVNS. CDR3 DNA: TGTGCCAGCAGTGGGAGGGGACCTACCACAGATATGCAGTATTTT. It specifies CASSGRGPTTDMQYF.

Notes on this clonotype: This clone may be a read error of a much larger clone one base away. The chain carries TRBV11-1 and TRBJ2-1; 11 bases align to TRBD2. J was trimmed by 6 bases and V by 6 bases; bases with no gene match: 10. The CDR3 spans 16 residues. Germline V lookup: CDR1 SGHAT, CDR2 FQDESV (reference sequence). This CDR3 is CASSRILAGGSNEQFF. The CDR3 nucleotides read TGTGCCAGCAGTCGAATCCTAGCGGGAGGTTCCAATGAGCAGTTCTTC.

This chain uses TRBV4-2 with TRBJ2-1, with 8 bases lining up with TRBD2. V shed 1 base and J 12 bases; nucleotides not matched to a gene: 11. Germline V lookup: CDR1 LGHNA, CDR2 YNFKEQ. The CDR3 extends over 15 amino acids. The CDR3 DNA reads TGTGCCAGCAGCCAAGCGGGAGGGCCACCGAAGGTGCAGTTCTTC. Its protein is CASSQAGGPPKVQFF.

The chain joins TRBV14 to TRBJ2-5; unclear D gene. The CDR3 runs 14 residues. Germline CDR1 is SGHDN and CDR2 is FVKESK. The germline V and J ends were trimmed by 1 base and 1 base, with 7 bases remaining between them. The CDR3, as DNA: TGTGCCAGCAGCCAAGTGGGCAGCCAAGAGACCCAGTACTTC. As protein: CASSQVGSQETQYF.

CDR3 loop: CSVVLFEGRGSHNEQFF. In DNA form, the CDR3 reads TGCAGCGTTGTTTTATTTGAGGGACGAGGGTCCCACAATGAGCAGTTCTTC. The rearrangement joins TRBV29-1 to TRBJ2-1; the D gene could be TRBD1 or TRBD2 (5 bases each). The CDR3 is 17 amino acids. Germline CDR1 is SQVTM and CDR2 is ANQGSEA. Trimming removed 4 bases at V and 5 bases at J, with 24 bases between.

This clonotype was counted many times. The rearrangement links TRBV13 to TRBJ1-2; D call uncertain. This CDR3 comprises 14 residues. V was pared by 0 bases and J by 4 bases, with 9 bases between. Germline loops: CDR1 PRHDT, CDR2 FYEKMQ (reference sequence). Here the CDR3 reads CASSLGLTFYGYTF. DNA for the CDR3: TGTGCCAGCAGCTTAGGCCTAACGTTCTATGGCTACACCTTC. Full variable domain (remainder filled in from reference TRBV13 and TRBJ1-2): AAGVIQSPRHLIKEKRETATLKCYPIPRHDTVYWYQQGPGQDPQFLISFYEKMQSDKGSIPDRFSAQQFSDYHSELNMSSLELGDSALYFCASSLGLTFYGYTFGSGTRLTVV.

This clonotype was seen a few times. CDR3 protein: CASSNRPTSSYNEQFF. In DNA, the CDR3 is TGCGCCAGCAGCAACCGACCGACGAGCTCCTACAATGAGCAGTTCTTC. J is TRBJ2-1 and V is TRBV5-1, with D unclear. Looked up from germline, CDR1 is SGHRS and CDR2 is YFSETQ. Trimming left V 4 bases short and J 0 bases short, with 14 bases between. The CDR3 spans 16 residues.

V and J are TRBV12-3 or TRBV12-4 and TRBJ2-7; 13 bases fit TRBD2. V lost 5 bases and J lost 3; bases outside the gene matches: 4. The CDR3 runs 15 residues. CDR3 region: CASSRLAGGIYEQYF. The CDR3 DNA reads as TGTGCCAGCAGTCGACTAGCGGGGGGTATCTACGAGCAGTACTTC.

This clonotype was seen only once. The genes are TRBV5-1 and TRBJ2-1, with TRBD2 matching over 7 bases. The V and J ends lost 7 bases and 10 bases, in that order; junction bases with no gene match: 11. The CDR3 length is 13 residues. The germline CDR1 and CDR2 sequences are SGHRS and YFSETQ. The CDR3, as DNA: TGCGCCAGCGCCCTACAACTAGCGTGGGAGCAGTTCTTC. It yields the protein CASALQLAWEQFF.

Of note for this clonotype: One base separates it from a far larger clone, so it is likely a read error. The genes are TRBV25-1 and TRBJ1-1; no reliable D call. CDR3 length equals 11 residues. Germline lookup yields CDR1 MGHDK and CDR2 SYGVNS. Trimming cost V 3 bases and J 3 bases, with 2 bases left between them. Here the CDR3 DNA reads TGTGCCAGCAGTGAGCACACTGAAGCTTTCTTT. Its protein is CASSEHTEAFF.